The source of this TCR beta chain is a study of beta chain features in type 1 diabetes. On the study more broadly: The patients were much like the healthy donors in age, gender and cell yields.

CDR1 is LNHDA, CDR2 SQIVND, per germline (reference sequence). The V end was cut by 3 bases, the J end by 2 bases, with 14 bases between. This CDR3 has 16 residues. Isolated RNA was reverse transcribed in full, so expressed TCRB transcripts were sequenced. An average approximately 4 million reads came from naive, central memory and regulatory T cell samples. Clones were sequenced by immunoSEQ multiplex PCR, and TCRdb holds only the in-frame ones, with some missing. The table shows 900,000 or so clones, with about 17% occurring only once. Each population that was sorted was more than 95% pure. The study, taken as a whole, reports: Over-representation of high TCR-expressing cells was a possible consequence of cDNA sequencing.

As regards this clone: The antigen remains undetermined.

Sequenced sample: naive CD4+ T cells from blood. The sequence derives from a woman younger than 30 in good health. This chain links TRBV19 with TRBJ1-5, with D perhaps TRBD1 (6 bases). The CDR3 reads CASSMLQGIGNQPQHF. The CDR3 nucleotides read TGTGCCAGTAGTATGTTGCAGGGGATTGGCAATCAGCCCCAGCATTTT.